The T cell receptor (beta chain) under discussion was sequenced for a study of cytomegalovirus exposure and HLA in healthy donors. A remark on this clone: Its antigen is unidentified.

Germline V gives CDR1 LGHNA, CDR2 YNFKEQ. Trimming cost V 0 bases and J 2 bases; bases outside gene matches: 8. CDR3 size: 18 residues. 60 Vbeta and 13 Jbeta primers were used in PCR. This table comes from immunoSEQ multiplex PCR, and its TCRdb copy is limited to in-frame clones, with some not included. The sample carries 110,000 to 150,000 clones, roughly four fifths recorded once. Overall study findings and caveats: Researchers reported in a later analysis that common viral pathogens appeared linked to several top clusters. Confirmation was obtained in vitro that a few CMV-associated chains are specific for CMV antigens.

This TCR was sampled from an older woman in good health and CMV-seropositive. The sample consisted of PBMCs. The V gene is TRBV4-2, the J gene TRBJ2-7; 12 positions agree with TRBD2. The CDR3 nucleotides are TGTGCCAGCAGCCAAGACCCCCCTAGCGGGGGGGTGCCCTACGAGCAGTACTTC. The encoded protein is CASSQDPPSGGVPYEQYF.